The entry below gives a single T cell receptor beta chain sequence along with its context. Its antigen is not identified. The CDR3 length is 15 residues. Between the trimmed V and J ends, which lost 2 bases and 6 bases, there was a span of 11 bases. From germline, CDR1 is KGHSH and CDR2 LQKENI. This record belongs to a study of CD8 T cells in Susac syndrome. Findings and limits, study-wide: As the study acknowledged, the number of individuals who were part of its TCR sequencing and HLA analysis was relatively small.

A quantity of about 0.5 to 1 ug RNA underwent reverse transcription using random hexamers. It was immunoSEQ multiplex PCR that amplified TCR beta CDR3 across 54 Vbeta and 13 Jbeta. TCRdb re-called the immunoSEQ multiplex PCR reads with MiXCR, one entry per CDR3 protein. In the table there are 200,000 to 300,000 distinct CDR3 sequences, roughly 93% of which are singletons. Blood CD8+ and CD4+ T cells underwent high-throughput TCR beta sequencing. TEMRA cells underwent FACS enrichment and CD8+ and CD4+ T cells underwent negative isolation. Material for sequencing was CD4+ T cells from PBMCs. The J gene is TRBJ2-6, the V gene TRBV18; D unclear. The clonotype was recovered from a human donor with multiple sclerosis. CDR3 sequence reads: CASSPGPELANVLTF. The CDR3 bases are TGTGCCAGCTCACCAGGGCCAGAACTGGCCAACGTCCTGACTTTC.